Listed here are 22 T cell receptor beta chains from one sample, sequenced in a study of vaccination and CD4 T cells after COVID-19. Treatment defined: approximately nine-day PBMC culture with coronavirus spike peptide pools or control peptides (ViraFEST assay). Their recognized antigens are unknown. The Oncomine TCR Beta short-read assay was what sequenced the DNA obtained from cultured CD4+ T cells. TCRdb re-analysed the PCR reads in MiXCR, keeping a single row per CDR3 protein. In the table there are over 10,000 distinct CDR3 sequences, around 40% of which are singletons. This sample comprised CD4+ T cells from blood, cultured in vitro, obtained after SARS-CoV-2 vaccination. The receptors shown here come from a human donor who had recovered from COVID-19.

This clonotype was seen a few times. The V gene is TRBV6-1, the J gene TRBJ2-5; TRBD1 aligns across 8 bases. V lost 0 bases to trimming and J lost 4 bases; unmatched junction nucleotides: 10. This CDR3 region has 17 residues. CDR1 MNHNS and CDR2 SASEGT come from the germline V gene. Here the CDR3 reads CASSEALGDRGGETQYF. The CDR3 nucleotides read TGTGCCAGCAGTGAAGCGCTGGGAGACAGGGGAGGAGAGACCCAGTACTTC.

The chain has TRBV18 and TRBJ2-1, with D possibly matching TRBD2 (6 bases). The CDR3 totals 16 residues. The V and J ends lost 0 bases and 4 bases respectively, with 13 bases between them. Germline V gene data show CDR1 as KGHSH and CDR2 as LQKENI. The CDR3: CASSPPPSEGYNEQFF. The CDR3 region has the DNA TGTGCCAGCTCACCACCGCCTAGCGAGGGATACAATGAGCAGTTCTTC.

A few counts support this clonotype. This chain connects TRBV28 to TRBJ2-5; 14 bases agree with TRBD2. This CDR3 contains 15 residues. Germline V gene lookup returns CDR1 MDHEN and CDR2 SYDVKM. The V gene end was trimmed by 7 bases and the J gene end by 3 bases; junction bases not matched to a gene: 4. The CDR3 DNA reads as TGTGCCAGCACGACTAGCGGGAGGGCTGAAGAGACCCAGTACTTC. It specifies CASTTSGRAEETQYF.

The chain is built from TRBV28 and TRBJ2-2; perhaps TRBD2 as D (6 bases). Germline loops: CDR1 MDHEN, CDR2 SYDVKM. CDR3 length: 16 residues. V was shortened by 3 bases and J by 0 bases, with 11 bases between the two germline ends. CDR3 bases: TGTGCCAGCAGTTTCCGGGACTTCACGAACACCGGGGAGCTGTTTTTT. Translating it yields CASSFRDFTNTGELFF.

The gene calls are TRBV29-1 and TRBJ1-2; no reliable D call. The CDR3 is 13 amino acids. The V end lost 4 bases, the J end lost 1 base, and 10 bases lay between the germline ends. Per germline, CDR1 SQVTM and CDR2 ANQGSEA. The CDR3 protein is CSVAGQVNYGYTF. The CDR3 DNA reads as TGCAGCGTTGCTGGGCAGGTTAACTATGGCTACACCTTC. Looking up the rest from reference TRBV29-1 and TRBJ1-2 gives the full variable domain: SAVISQKPSRDICQRGTSLTIQCQVDSQVTMMFWYRQQPGQSLTLIATANQGSEATYESGFVIDKFPISRPNLTFSTLTVSNMSPEDSSIYLCSVAGQVNYGYTFGSGTRLTVV.

This clonotype was seen a few times. The V call is TRBV6-1, the J call TRBJ2-3; TRBD2 aligns across 8 bases. J was trimmed by 4 bases and V by 8 bases; bases with no gene match: 11. Germline V gene data show CDR1 as MNHNS and CDR2 as SASEGT. This CDR3 contains 15 residues. As DNA, the CDR3 is TGTGCCAGCGAACAAACGCGGGAGGTGGCAGATACGCAGTATTTT. Protein product: CASEQTREVADTQYF.

This chain connects TRBV30 to TRBJ2-3, with 7 positions matching TRBD2. This CDR3 has 15 residues. V lost 3 bases to trimming and J lost 5 bases; unmatched junction nucleotides: 11. CDR1 is GTSNPN and CDR2 is SVGIG in the germline V gene (reference sequence). The CDR3 here is CAWRRGGSNVDTQYF. The CDR3 DNA sequence: TGTGCCTGGAGAAGGGGCGGGAGTAATGTAGATACGCAGTATTTT.

The rearrangement links TRBV5-6 to TRBJ2-5; D unclear. Between the trimmed V and J ends, which lost 0 bases and 5 bases, there was a span of 17 bases. Germline V gives CDR1 SGHDT, CDR2 YYEEEE. The CDR3 contains 16 residues. Here the CDR3 reads CASSLVSVFGVETQYF. The CDR3 DNA reads as TGTGCCAGCAGCTTGGTTAGTGTATTCGGTGTCGAGACCCAGTACTTC.

V and J are TRBV19 and TRBJ2-1; D is uncertain. The CDR3 sequence is 15 residues long. Germline V lookup: CDR1 LNHDA, CDR2 SQIVND (reference sequence). V lost 0 bases and J 2 bases, leaving 8 bases between the germline ends. This chain's CDR3 is CASSIERVAYNEQFF. The CDR3 DNA reads TGTGCCAGTAGTATAGAACGAGTCGCCTACAATGAGCAGTTCTTC.

This clonotype occurred a few times. The chain joins TRBV18 to TRBJ2-7; 8 nucleotides agree with TRBD2. Germline loops: CDR1 KGHSH, CDR2 LQKENI. V dropped 8 bases and J dropped 0; count of bases not matched to a gene: 3. The CDR3 runs to 13 residues. The CDR3 here is CASSSGTSYEQYF. The CDR3, as DNA: TGTGCCAGCAGTAGCGGGACCTCCTACGAGCAGTACTTC. Based on the CDR3 plus reference TRBV18 and TRBJ2-7, the full variable domain is NAGVMQNPRHLVRRRGQEARLRCSPMKGHSHVYWYRQLPEEGLKFMVYLQKENIIDESGMPKERFSAEFPKEGPSILRIQQVVRGDSAAYFCASSSGTSYEQYFGPGTRLTVT.

Regarding this clonotype: Relative to the germline gene, one junction end is altered; a read error may explain this. The genes are TRBV27 and TRBJ1-6; D is ambiguous. This CDR3 region has 13 residues. Germline V gives CDR1 MNHEY, CDR2 SMNVEV (reference sequence). CDR3 sequence: CASKPRYNSPPHF. CDR3 nucleotide sequence: TGTGCCAGCAAACCCCGCTATAATTCACCCCCCCACTTT.

Here the CDR3 reads CASSQPDRGVRTQYF. The CDR3 nucleotides are TGTGCCAGCAGCCAACCTGACAGGGGCGTGAGGACCCAGTACTTC. This rearrangement joins TRBV2 to TRBJ2-5, with 8 positions matching TRBD1. V gave up 6 bases and J gave up 7 bases; unmatched junction bases: 13. Germline CDR1 SNHLY, CDR2 FYNNEI. The CDR3 runs to 15 residues.

This clonotype turned up a few times. V is TRBV20-1 and J is TRBJ2-5; 9 bases fit TRBD1. The CDR3 extends over 13 amino acids. CDR1 is DFQATT, CDR2 SNEGSKA, per germline (reference sequence). The V and J ends lost 6 bases and 4 bases, in that order; junction bases with no gene match: 6. This chain's CDR3 is CSAGQGNVETQYF. In nucleotides, the CDR3 is TGCAGTGCAGGACAGGGGAATGTAGAGACCCAGTACTTC.

The chain uses TRBV28 and TRBJ1-5, with D perhaps being TRBD1 or TRBD2 (6 bases each). Matching the DNA end better, TRBJ2-3 makes the J call doubtful. CDR3 length: 15 amino acids. Germline CDR1 is MDHEN and CDR2 is SYDVKM. The DNA for the CDR3 is TGTGCCAGCAAGGTTTCTCTGGGGGGCGATCAGCCCCAGTATTTT. Its protein is CASKVSLGGDQPQYF.

This clonotype was seen only once. In DNA, the CDR3 is TGTGCCAGCGAGGCCTTTTCTTACGAGCAGTACTTC. It yields the protein CASEAFSYEQYF. The chain couples TRBV25-1 to TRBJ2-7; D is undetermined. The germline gives CDR1 MGHDK, CDR2 SYGVNS. V was pared by 8 bases and J by 4 bases, with 12 bases between. There are 12 residues in the CDR3.

In its sample, this clonotype was seen a few times. The rearrangement uses TRBV6-1 and TRBJ2-5, with 8 bases fitting TRBD2. V shed 6 bases, J shed 8 bases, and the junction held 14 bases outside the gene matches. The CDR3 totals 15 residues. CDR1 is MNHNS, CDR2 SASEGT, per germline. The CDR3 spells CASRAGGLAQGTQYF. The DNA for the CDR3 is TGTGCCAGCAGGGCGGGGGGCCTAGCCCAGGGAACCCAGTACTTC.

The V call is TRBV20-1, the J call TRBJ1-5; D might be TRBD1 (6 bases). The CDR3 totals 13 residues. V lost 0 bases, J lost 7 bases, and 10 bases lay in between. Germline-derived CDR1 and CDR2 are DFQATT and SNEGSKA (reference sequence). The CDR3 sequence: CSARDGGGQPQHF. DNA of the CDR3: TGCAGTGCTAGAGATGGGGGGGGCCAGCCCCAGCATTTT.

This clonotype was seen only a few times. The gene calls are TRBV24-1 and TRBJ1-5, with TRBD1 identical over 10 bases. V lost 3 bases and J lost 5; bases outside the gene matches: 3. The CDR3 covers 15 residues. CDR1 and CDR2 (germline): KGHDR, SFDVKD. This chain's CDR3 is CATSDPGTGDQPQHF. The DNA of the CDR3 is TGTGCCACCAGTGATCCCGGGACAGGGGATCAGCCCCAGCATTTT.

Only a few counts were recorded for this clonotype. The chain has TRBV6-2 or TRBV6-3 and TRBJ2-1; TRBD1 is a possible D gene (5 bases). CDR3 length equals 13 residues. Germline loops: CDR1 MNHEY, CDR2 SVGEGT. The V end was cut by 5 bases, the J end by 2 bases, with 7 bases between. CDR3: CASSQDTYNEQFF. The CDR3 bases are TGTGCCAGCAGTCAGGACACCTACAATGAGCAGTTCTTC.

In its sample, this clonotype was seen a few times. The gene calls are TRBV20-1 and TRBJ1-2, with 7 bases aligning to TRBD1. Germline CDR1 is DFQATT and CDR2 is SNEGSKA (reference sequence). This CDR3 contains 14 residues. J lost 6 bases, V lost 6 bases, and 13 bases had no gene match. The CDR3 nucleotides are TGCAGTGCCGAAAACACACAGGGGAAGGATGGCTACACCTTC. Amino acid sequence: CSAENTQGKDGYTF.

The rearrangement links TRBV20-1 to TRBJ1-1; 11 bases align to TRBD1. The germline CDR1 and CDR2 sequences are DFQATT and SNEGSKA (reference sequence). CDR3 size: 16 residues. V shed 1 base, J shed 1 base, and the junction held 5 bases outside the gene matches. Here the CDR3 reads CSARVGGTGGNTEAFF. In DNA, the CDR3 is TGCAGTGCTAGAGTAGGGGGGACAGGGGGGAACACTGAAGCTTTCTTT.

Judged by abundance, this clonotype is medium-sized. The chain has TRBV7-8 and TRBJ2-5, with 12 bases fitting TRBD2. The CDR3 runs 15 residues. Germline trimming cut 5 bases from V and 5 bases from J; bases unmatched to any gene: 6. Germline V lookup: CDR1 SGHVS, CDR2 FQNEAQ. The CDR3 region has the DNA TGTGCCAGCAGCGTGACTAGCGGGAGTTGGGAGACCCAGTACTTC. This codes for CASSVTSGSWETQYF.